A single sample is the source of the 17 T cell receptor beta chains below, sequenced in a study of T cell repertoires in cytomegalovirus infection. TCRdb itself ran the reads through MiXCR, one entry per CDR3 protein. The sample lists about 830,000 distinct CDR3 sequences, approximately 32% occurring once. Which antigens these TCRs recognize remains unknown. Sequencing was performed on cultured CD8+ T cells from PBMCs, taken from culture after CMV antigen stimulation. These receptor sequences come from a human donor in good health (CMV status not recorded). Some clones in this sample may be carry-over from other donors' samples.

This clonotype was detected only a few times. This chain uses TRBV6-2 or TRBV6-3 with TRBJ2-2, with 7 bases aligning to TRBD1. Trimming at V came to 5 bases and at J to 1 base, leaving 13 bases not matched to a gene. The CDR3 totals 18 residues. The germline V gene encodes CDR1 MNHEY and CDR2 SVGEGT. CDR3 protein: CASSTRLNRDRNTGELFF. The CDR3 DNA is TGTGCCAGCAGTACGCGTTTAAACCGGGACAGGAACACCGGGGAGCTGTTTTTT.

This clonotype was counted ten times or more. J is TRBJ1-2 and V is TRBV7-6, with TRBD1 matching over 8 bases. The V and J ends lost 5 bases and 6 bases, in that order; junction bases with no gene match: 17. The V gene's germline CDR1 is SGHVS and CDR2 FNYEAQ. The CDR3 runs 17 residues. The CDR3 region is CASSRHPFGSGGDGYTF. The CDR3 bases are TGTGCCAGCAGCAGACACCCCTTTGGGTCAGGGGGCGATGGCTACACCTTC.

Only a few counts were recorded for this clonotype. The rearrangement joins TRBV5-4 to TRBJ1-1; D is possibly TRBD1 (6 bases). In germline, CDR1 is SGHNT, CDR2 YYREEE (reference sequence). Trimming took off 0 bases at V and 1 base at J, with 13 bases between the two ends. The CDR3 spans 16 residues. CDR3 in amino acids: CASSLGQERRNTEAFF. Written as DNA, the CDR3 is TGTGCCAGCAGCTTGGGACAGGAAAGGAGGAACACTGAAGCTTTCTTT.

The rearrangement joins TRBV4-1 to TRBJ1-1, with D unresolved. Trimming stripped 3 bases from V and 5 bases from J, with 16 bases between. Per the germline V gene, CDR1 is MGHRA and CDR2 is YSYEKL. This CDR3 has 15 amino acids. CDR3 protein: CASSQSKGTATEAFF. In DNA form, the CDR3 reads TGCGCCAGCAGCCAGAGCAAGGGAACAGCGACTGAAGCTTTCTTT.

J is TRBJ2-7 and V is TRBV7-6; D not certain. Germline CDR1 reads SGHVS; CDR2 reads FNYEAQ. V was trimmed by 5 bases and J by 1 base, leaving 12 bases between them. The CDR3 covers 14 residues. The CDR3 loop reads CASSVKTDSYEQYF. The CDR3 nucleotides read TGTGCCAGCAGCGTAAAGACCGATTCCTACGAGCAGTACTTC.

The chain links TRBV15 to TRBJ2-5; D is perhaps TRBD1 (6 bases). Trimming stripped 0 bases from V and 2 bases from J, with 10 bases between. There are 15 residues in the CDR3. Germline V gene data show CDR1 as LNHNV and CDR2 as YYDKDF (reference sequence). The CDR3 spells CATSRERGKQETQYF. CDR3 coding DNA: TGTGCCACCAGCAGAGAGAGGGGGAAACAAGAGACCCAGTACTTC.

This clonotype has only a few counts. This rearrangement joins TRBV12-3 or TRBV12-4 to TRBJ2-6; D is unclear. With 3 bases removed from V and 2 bases from J, the gap between germline ends came to 8 bases. The CDR3 is 15 amino acids. CDR3 residues: CASSFGFPGANVLTF. For the CDR3, the DNA is TGTGCCAGCAGTTTTGGATTCCCTGGGGCCAACGTCCTGACTTTC.

The J gene is TRBJ2-7, the V gene TRBV6-1; D is unresolved. This CDR3 region has 12 residues. V was shortened by 1 base and J by 3 bases, with 4 bases between the two germline ends. The germline V gene has CDR1 MNHNS and CDR2 SASEGT. CDR3 sequence: CASSEDYYEQYF. The CDR3 DNA follows: TGTGCCAGCAGTGAAGACTACTACGAGCAGTACTTC.

The chain carries TRBV7-9 and TRBJ1-5; TRBD1 matches at 7 bases. The CDR3 is 15 residues long. Germline V gene sequence: CDR1 SEHNR, CDR2 FQNEAQ (reference sequence). Trimming at V came to 5 bases and at J to 4 bases, leaving 8 bases not matched to a gene. The CDR3 region is CASSRGTAANQPQHF. CDR3 in DNA: TGTGCCAGCAGCAGAGGGACAGCGGCTAATCAGCCCCAGCATTTT.

This clonotype has a count of ten or more. The rearrangement joins TRBV7-2 to TRBJ2-7, with 10 bases lining up with TRBD2. The CDR3 is 16 residues long. Germline V gene data show CDR1 as SGHTA and CDR2 as FQGNSA. V lost 1 base and J lost 2; bases outside the gene matches: 5. This CDR3 is CASSLGFLAGAYEQYF. The CDR3 DNA reads as TGTGCCAGCAGCTTAGGGTTCCTAGCGGGGGCCTACGAGCAGTACTTC.

The chain uses TRBV19 and TRBJ1-1; TRBD1 might be the D (5 bases). Germline V lookup: CDR1 LNHDA, CDR2 SQIVND (reference sequence). This CDR3 has 15 amino acids. The germline V and J ends were trimmed by 10 bases and 0 bases, with 18 bases remaining between them. In DNA form, the CDR3 reads TGTGCCACAGGCCTCCGGGCAGGGATGAACACTGAAGCTTTCTTT. Translated: CATGLRAGMNTEAFF.

This rearrangement joins TRBV4-1 to TRBJ1-1; D ambiguous. This CDR3 spans 16 amino acids. The ends were cut back, 0 bases at V and 4 bases at J, with 15 bases in the middle. The germline CDR1 and CDR2 sequences are MGHRA and YSYEKL. The CDR3 protein is CASSQEGHSGSTEAFF. The CDR3, as DNA: TGCGCCAGCAGCCAAGAGGGCCATAGTGGAAGCACTGAAGCTTTCTTT.

This clonotype occurred many times. The chain couples TRBV7-2 to TRBJ1-3; D gene unclear. Trimming stripped 5 bases from V and 0 bases from J, with 11 bases between. CDR1 is SGHTA and CDR2 is FQGNSA in the germline V gene. The CDR3 spans 15 residues. The CDR3 here is CASSPRRHSGNTIYF. The CDR3 region has the DNA TGTGCCAGCAGCCCCCGCAGGCACTCTGGAAACACCATATATTTT. Drawing the rest from reference TRBV7-2 and TRBJ1-3, the complete variable domain is GAGVSQSPSNKVTEKGKDVELRCDPISGHTALYWYRQSLGQGLEFLIYFQGNSAPDKSGLPSDRFSAERTGGSVSTLTIQRTQQEDSAVYLCASSPRRHSGNTIYFGEGSWLTVV.

The CDR3 DNA follows: TGTGCCAGCAGTCCCTCGGCCCACGGGACGACAGATACGCAGTATTTT. It encodes CASSPSAHGTTDTQYF. The J gene is TRBJ2-3, the V gene TRBV6-8; D tentatively reads TRBD1 or TRBD2 (5 bases each). The V gene's germline CDR1 is MNHGY and CDR2 SAAAGT. V lost 5 bases to trimming and J lost 3 bases, with 18 bases between them. This CDR3 has 16 residues.

This clonotype showed up just a few times. The chain joins TRBV7-9 to TRBJ2-1; 7 bases are a match to TRBD2. The CDR3 length is 14 residues. Germline trimming cut 3 bases from V and 6 bases from J; bases unmatched to any gene: 5. Germline CDR1 and CDR2: SEHNR and FQNEAQ (reference sequence). The CDR3: CASSLSGAPNEQFF. The CDR3 DNA sequence: TGTGCCAGCAGCTTGAGCGGGGCCCCCAATGAGCAGTTCTTC.

This chain joins TRBV6-2 or TRBV6-3 and TRBJ1-2; D uncertain. The germline gives CDR1 MNHEY, CDR2 SVGEGT. The CDR3 consists of 14 residues. The V end lost 6 bases, the J end lost 0 bases, and 11 bases lay between the germline ends. The CDR3 reads CASRGRETNYGYTF. Written as DNA, the CDR3 is TGTGCCAGCAGGGGAAGAGAAACTAACTATGGCTACACCTTC.

This sequence joins TRBV6-6 and TRBJ1-5, with D hard to call. V shed 0 bases and J shed 4 bases, with 13 bases lying between them. CDR1 and CDR2 from the germline V gene are MNHNY and SVGAGI (reference sequence). This CDR3 has 16 amino acids. CDR3 amino acids: CASSYSVQLINQPQHF. The CDR3 DNA sequence: TGTGCCAGCAGTTACTCGGTACAGCTCATTAATCAGCCCCAGCATTTT.